This section outlines one T cell receptor (beta chain) sequence together with its context. From germline, CDR1 is SGHTS and CDR2 YDEGEE. The CDR3 loop spans 16 amino acids. The V end was cut by 2 bases, the J end by 0 bases, with 12 bases between. As processed by the authors: Reference gene primers were amplified, and this amplification served to estimate nucleated cell counts. TCRdb's table, derived via immunoSEQ multiplex PCR, lists solely in-frame clones and lacks some. The D gene and trimming were derived from the DNA, and the V and J assignments and clone size from that table. The table lists roughly 100,000 clones, 80% to 95% of them singletons. The sample belongs to a study of blood T cell repertoires in COVID-19. At the level of the study: The United States, Italy and Spain provided the acute and convalescent COVID-19 samples. PBMCs, B-cell-depleted T cells, or T cells were the source of the cDNA or gDNA that made up the material.

Sequenced input: peripheral blood. This chain links TRBV5-8 with TRBJ1-5; maybe TRBD1 (5 bases). The sequence was obtained from a man aged 18-30 years with acute or convalescent COVID-19. CDR3 region: CASSFRQTYSNQPQHF. The CDR3 DNA reads TGTGCCAGCAGCTTTAGACAGACATATAGCAATCAGCCCCAGCATTTT.